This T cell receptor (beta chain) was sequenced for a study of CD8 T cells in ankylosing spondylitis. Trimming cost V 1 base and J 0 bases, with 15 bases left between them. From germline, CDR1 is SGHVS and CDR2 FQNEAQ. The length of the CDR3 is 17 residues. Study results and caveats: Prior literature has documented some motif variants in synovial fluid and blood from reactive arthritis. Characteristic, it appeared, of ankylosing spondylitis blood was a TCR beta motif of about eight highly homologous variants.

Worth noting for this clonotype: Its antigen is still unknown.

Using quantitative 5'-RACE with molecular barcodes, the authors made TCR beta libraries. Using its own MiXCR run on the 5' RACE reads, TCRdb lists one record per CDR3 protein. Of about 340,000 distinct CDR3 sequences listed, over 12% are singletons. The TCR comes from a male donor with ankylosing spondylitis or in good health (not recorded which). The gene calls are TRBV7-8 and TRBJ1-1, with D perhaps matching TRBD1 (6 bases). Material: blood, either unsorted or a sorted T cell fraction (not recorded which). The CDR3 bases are TGTGCCAGCAGCTTAGTGGACAGCCAGAGAATGAACACTGAAGCTTTCTTT. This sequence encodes CASSLVDSQRMNTEAFF.